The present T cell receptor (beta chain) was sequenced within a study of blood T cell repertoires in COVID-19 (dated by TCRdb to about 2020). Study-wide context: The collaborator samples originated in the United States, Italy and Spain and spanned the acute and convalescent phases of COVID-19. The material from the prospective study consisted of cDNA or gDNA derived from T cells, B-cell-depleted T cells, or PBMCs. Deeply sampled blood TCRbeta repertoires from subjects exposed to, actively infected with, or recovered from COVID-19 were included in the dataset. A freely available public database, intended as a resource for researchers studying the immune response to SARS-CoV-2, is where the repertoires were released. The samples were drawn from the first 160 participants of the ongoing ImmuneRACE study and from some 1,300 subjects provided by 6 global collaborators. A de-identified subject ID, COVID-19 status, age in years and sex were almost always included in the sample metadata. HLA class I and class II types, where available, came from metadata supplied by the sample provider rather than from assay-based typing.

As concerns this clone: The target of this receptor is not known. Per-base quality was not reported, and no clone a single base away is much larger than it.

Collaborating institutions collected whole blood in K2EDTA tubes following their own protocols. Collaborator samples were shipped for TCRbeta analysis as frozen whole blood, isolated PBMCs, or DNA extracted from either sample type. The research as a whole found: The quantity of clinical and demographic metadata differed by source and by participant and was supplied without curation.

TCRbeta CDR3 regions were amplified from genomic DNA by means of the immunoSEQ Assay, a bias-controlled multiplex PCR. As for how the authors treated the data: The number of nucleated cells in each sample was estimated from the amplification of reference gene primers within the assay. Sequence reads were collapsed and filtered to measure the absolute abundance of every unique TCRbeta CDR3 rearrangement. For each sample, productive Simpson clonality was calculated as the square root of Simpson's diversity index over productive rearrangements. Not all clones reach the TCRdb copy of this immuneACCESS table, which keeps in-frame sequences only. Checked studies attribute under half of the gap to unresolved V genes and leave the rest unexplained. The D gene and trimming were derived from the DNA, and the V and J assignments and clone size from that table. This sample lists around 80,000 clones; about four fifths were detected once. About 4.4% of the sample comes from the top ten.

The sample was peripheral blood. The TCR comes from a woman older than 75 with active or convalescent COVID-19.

The DNA sequence is TGTGCCAGCAGTACTCCGGGACTTTTTTACGAGCAGTACTTC. Translated, it gives CASSTPGLFYEQYF. The rearrangement combines TRBV6-5 with TRBJ2-7; TRBD2 is possibly the D segment (6 matching bases). Spanning cysteine to phenylalanine, the CDR3 consists of 14 amino acids. Kept here is only the CDR3 DNA, which spans 42 bases and is read in frame from base 1. The junction carries 15 bases between V and J, which are trimmed by 5 bases and 4 bases respectively. CDR1 and CDR2 were assigned from the germline V gene as MNHEY and SVGAGI.